This T cell receptor (beta chain) was retrieved from a study of cytomegalovirus exposure and HLA in healthy donors. Study-wide results and limits: It was 164 TCR beta chains that were listed as cytomegalovirus-associated. Roughly uniform depth of sequencing across donors was assumed in presence/absence analyses. Some public TCRs appeared in many individuals, while most sequences were rare. A classifier reportedly called cytomegalovirus status with high sensitivity and specificity.

This CDR3 region has 15 residues. Trimming shortened V by 2 bases and J by 0 bases, and 10 bases separated the two germline ends. Germline V gives CDR1 MGHDK, CDR2 SYGVNS. A remark on this clone: Antigen: not known.

The study ran its PCR with 60 Vbeta and 13 Jbeta primers. TCRdb keeps only in-frame clones here, not all; method: immunoSEQ multiplex PCR. Of about 150,000 clones in the sample, 65% to 85% were seen once. The source is a man aged 30 to 39 in good health and CMV-seronegative. The gene calls are TRBV25-1 and TRBJ2-5; D is possibly TRBD2 (5 bases). The sequencing sample was made of PBMCs. This CDR3 is CASSENKEDQETQYF. As DNA, the CDR3 is TGTGCCAGCAGTGAAAACAAGGAGGACCAAGAGACCCAGTACTTC. Based on the CDR3 plus reference TRBV25-1 and TRBJ2-5, the full variable domain is EADIYQTPRYLVIGTGKKITLECSQTMGHDKMYWYQQDPGMELHLIHYSYGVNSTEKGDLSSESTVSRIRTEHFPLTLESARPSHTSQYLCASSENKEDQETQYFGPGTRLLVL.